This T cell receptor (beta chain) was identified in a study of T cells after yellow fever vaccination (dated 2019 in TCRdb). In terms of the full investigation: The SMART-Seq v4 Ultra Low Input RNA kit was used to prepare libraries from fractions with low cell numbers. To follow T-cell clones before and after both primary and booster YFV17D yellow fever vaccination, bulk TCR alpha and beta repertoires underwent longitudinal sequencing. Two healthy male donors made up the cohort, one aged 18 to 30 years and the other aged 30 to 40 years. Blood was drawn at multiple timepoints before and after primary and secondary immunization, with bulk PBMC replicates and cell subsets isolated. Study-wide conclusions, independent of this receptor: The study included only two donors, which limits how far the findings can be generalized. Because abundant contaminating clonotypes from the bulk population could be contained in FACS-sorted repertoires, computational filtering was required. The secondary T-cell response was found to be weaker but faster than the primary response, with a peak reached on day 5 rather than on day 15. A small share of clonotypes occurred in both CD4 and CD8 compartments, likely arising from convergent recombination. After the booster, most clones that had expanded after primary vaccination were detected again (around 96% of CD4 and around nine tenths of CD8), suggesting broad maintenance of memory.

TCR cDNA was synthesized by 5'RACE template switching, which introduced a universal primer site and unique molecular identifiers. Priming for cDNA synthesis came from both the TCR alpha and TCR beta constant segments. Two PCR steps were used to amplify libraries, with sample barcodes and sequencing adapters being added in the second step. Sequencing of libraries was done on Illumina HiSeq 2500 (2x100 bp) or NovaSeq (2x150 bp). The original methods were these. Demultiplexing of reads and collapsing into UMI consensus sequences were performed with MIGEC, and V(D)J alignment was carried out with MiXCR. Vaccine-responding clonotypes were defined with edgeR using replicate PBMC samples, requiring FDR below 0.01 and a log2 fold change above 5 up to day 15. Each bulk clonotype received a CD4 or CD8 identity based on whether the sequenced CD4 or CD8 repertoire contained that clonotype at higher abundance. Through fastp at Q25 and MiXCR, TCRdb rebuilt clones from the public reads, retaining in-frame beta chains. Rows are combined by CDR3 protein, so each entry shows the most common genes and DNA. TCRdb, rather than the study authors, made the V and J calls. Here the sample has about 160,000 distinct CDR3 sequences; about 7% occur a single time. Approximately 2.4% of the sample rests with the top ten.

The CDR3 holds 14 amino acids from the cysteine to the phenylalanine. Of the read, only the CDR3 DNA is kept; its 42 bases are in frame from base 1. V loses 2 bases of germline sequence and J loses 7 bases, and the interval between the two ends is 15 bases. Per the germline V gene (reference sequence), DFQATT is the CDR1 and SNEGSKA is the CDR2. This clonotype was counted at least ten times. Its antigen target is currently unknown. Base qualities were left out, and no much larger clone turns up one base away. The label giving this sample's treatment or condition can be read as: live attenuated yellow fever vaccine strain. PBMCs were isolated from peripheral blood using a standard Ficoll-Paque protocol. Dynabeads CD4 and CD8 positive selection kits were used to isolate the CD4 and CD8 T-cell fractions. TriZol was used to extract RNA from bulk PBMCs, from CD4 and CD8 fractions, and from dextramer-positive and dextramer-negative fractions.

The sequence is built from TRBV20-1 and TRBJ2-1; the D segment could be TRBD1, given 6 matching bases. Sequencing used CD4+ T cells sorted from PBMCs, obtained around 5 days after the first yellow fever vaccination. The receptor comes from a man between 18 and 29 years old who received the YFV17D yellow fever vaccine. The DNA sequence is as follows: TGCAGTGCTAGACCAGGGGCGGTGGGGAATGAGCAGTTCTTC. This is translated as CSARPGAVGNEQFF.